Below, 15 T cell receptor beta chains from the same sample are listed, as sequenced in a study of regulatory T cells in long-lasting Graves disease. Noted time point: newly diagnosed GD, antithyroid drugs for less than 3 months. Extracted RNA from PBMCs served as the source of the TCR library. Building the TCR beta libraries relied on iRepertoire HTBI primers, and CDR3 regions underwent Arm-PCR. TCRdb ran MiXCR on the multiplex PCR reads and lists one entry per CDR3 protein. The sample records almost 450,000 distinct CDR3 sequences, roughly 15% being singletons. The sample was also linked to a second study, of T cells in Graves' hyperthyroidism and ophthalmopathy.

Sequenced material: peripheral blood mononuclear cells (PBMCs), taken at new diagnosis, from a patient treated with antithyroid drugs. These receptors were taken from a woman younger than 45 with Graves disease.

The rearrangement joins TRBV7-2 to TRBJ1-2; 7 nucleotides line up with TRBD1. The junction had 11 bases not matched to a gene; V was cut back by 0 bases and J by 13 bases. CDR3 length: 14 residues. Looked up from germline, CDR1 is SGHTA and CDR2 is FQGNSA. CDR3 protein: CASSLAATGVFSTF. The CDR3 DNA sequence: TGTGCCAGCAGCTTAGCGGCCACAGGGGTTTTCAGCACCTTC.

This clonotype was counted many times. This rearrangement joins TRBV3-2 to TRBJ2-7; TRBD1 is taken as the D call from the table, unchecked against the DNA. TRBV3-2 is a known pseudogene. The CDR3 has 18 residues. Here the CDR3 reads CASSQTTGQRKISYEQYF. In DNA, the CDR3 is TGTGCCAGCAGCCAGACAACAGGACAGCGTAAAATCTCCTACGAGCAGTACTTC.

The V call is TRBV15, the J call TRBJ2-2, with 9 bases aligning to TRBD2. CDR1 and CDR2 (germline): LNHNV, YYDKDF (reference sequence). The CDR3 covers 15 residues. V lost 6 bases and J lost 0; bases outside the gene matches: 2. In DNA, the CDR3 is TGTGCCACCAGTAGGACTAGCGCGAACACCGGGGAGCTGTTTTTT. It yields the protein CATSRTSANTGELFF.

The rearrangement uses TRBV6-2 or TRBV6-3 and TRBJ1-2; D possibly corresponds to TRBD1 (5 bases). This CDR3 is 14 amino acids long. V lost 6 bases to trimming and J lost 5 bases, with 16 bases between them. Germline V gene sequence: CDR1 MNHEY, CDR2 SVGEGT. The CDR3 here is CASRRQGSSYGYTF. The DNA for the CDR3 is TGTGCCAGCAGGCGGCAGGGCTCAAGTTATGGCTACACCTTC.

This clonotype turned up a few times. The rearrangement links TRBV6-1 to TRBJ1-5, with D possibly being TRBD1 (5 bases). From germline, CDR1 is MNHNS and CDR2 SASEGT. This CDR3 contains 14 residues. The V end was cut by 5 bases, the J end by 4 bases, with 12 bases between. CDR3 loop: CASSTGRRNQPQHF. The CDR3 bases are TGTGCCAGCAGTACGGGACGAAGAAATCAGCCCCAGCATTTT.

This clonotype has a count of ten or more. CDR3: CASSIRQGGSYEQYF. CDR3 DNA: TGTGCCAGCAGCATTAGACAGGGTGGGTCCTACGAGCAGTACTTC. This rearrangement joins TRBV27 to TRBJ2-7, with 7 bases identical to TRBD1. The CDR3 spans 15 residues. The germline gives CDR1 MNHEY, CDR2 SMNVEV (reference sequence). The V gene end was trimmed by 6 bases and the J gene end by 1 base; junction bases not matched to a gene: 9.

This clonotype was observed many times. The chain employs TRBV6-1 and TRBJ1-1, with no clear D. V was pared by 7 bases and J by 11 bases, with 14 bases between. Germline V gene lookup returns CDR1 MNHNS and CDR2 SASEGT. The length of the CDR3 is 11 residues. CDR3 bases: TGTGCCAGCACCCACGGGCCGCAGGCTTTCTTT. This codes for CASTHGPQAFF.

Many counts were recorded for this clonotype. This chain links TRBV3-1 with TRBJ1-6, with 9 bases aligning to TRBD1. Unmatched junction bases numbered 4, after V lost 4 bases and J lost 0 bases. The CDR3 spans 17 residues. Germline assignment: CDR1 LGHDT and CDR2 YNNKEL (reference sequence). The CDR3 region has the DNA TGTGCCAGCAGCCGGGGGACAGGGAGCTCCTATAATTCACCCCTCCACTTT. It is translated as CASSRGTGSSYNSPLHF.

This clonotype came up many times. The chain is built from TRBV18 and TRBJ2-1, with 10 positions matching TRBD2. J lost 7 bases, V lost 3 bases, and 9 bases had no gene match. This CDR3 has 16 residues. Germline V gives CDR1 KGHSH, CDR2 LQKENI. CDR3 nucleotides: TGTGCCAGCTCACCCCCGGGACTAGCGCCTGAGAATGAGCAGTTCTTC. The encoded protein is CASSPPGLAPENEQFF.

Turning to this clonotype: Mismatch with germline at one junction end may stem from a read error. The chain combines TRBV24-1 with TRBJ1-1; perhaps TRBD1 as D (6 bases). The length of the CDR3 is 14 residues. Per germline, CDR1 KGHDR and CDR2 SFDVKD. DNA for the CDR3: TGTGCCACCAGTGACCGAGGGACATCCGCCCTTCCTTCCTTT. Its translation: CATSDRGTSALPSF.

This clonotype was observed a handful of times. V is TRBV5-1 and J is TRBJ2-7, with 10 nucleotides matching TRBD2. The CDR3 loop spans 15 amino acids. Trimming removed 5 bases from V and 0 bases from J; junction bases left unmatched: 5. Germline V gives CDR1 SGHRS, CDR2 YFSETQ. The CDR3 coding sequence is TGCGCCAGCAGACCCAGCGGGAGGGACTCCTACGAGCAGTACTTC. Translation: CASRPSGRDSYEQYF.

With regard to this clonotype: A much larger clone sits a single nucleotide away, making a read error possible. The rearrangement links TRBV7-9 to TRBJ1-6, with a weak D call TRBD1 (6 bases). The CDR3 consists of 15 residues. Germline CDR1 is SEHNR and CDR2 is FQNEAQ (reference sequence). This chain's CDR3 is CASSFEAGAGSPPHF. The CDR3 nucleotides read TGTGCCAGCAGCTTTGAGGCGGGGGCCGGTTCACCCCCCCACTTT.

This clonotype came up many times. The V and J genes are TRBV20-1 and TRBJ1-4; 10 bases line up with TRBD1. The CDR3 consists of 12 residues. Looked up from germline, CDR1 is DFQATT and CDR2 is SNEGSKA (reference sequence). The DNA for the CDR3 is TGCAGAGCCGGGACAGGGGTTGAAAAACTGTTTTTT. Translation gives CRAGTGVEKLFF.

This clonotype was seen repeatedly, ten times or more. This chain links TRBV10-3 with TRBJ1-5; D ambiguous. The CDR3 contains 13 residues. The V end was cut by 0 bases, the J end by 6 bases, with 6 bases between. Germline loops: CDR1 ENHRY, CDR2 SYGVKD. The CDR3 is CAISESVRQPQHF. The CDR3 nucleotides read TGTGCCATCAGTGAGTCGGTCCGTCAGCCCCAGCATTTT.

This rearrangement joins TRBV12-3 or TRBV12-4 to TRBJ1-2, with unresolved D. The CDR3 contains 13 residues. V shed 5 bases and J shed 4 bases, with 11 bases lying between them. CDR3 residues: CASSPSLIYGYTF. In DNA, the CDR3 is TGTGCCAGCAGTCCGTCTCTAATCTATGGCTACACCTTC.